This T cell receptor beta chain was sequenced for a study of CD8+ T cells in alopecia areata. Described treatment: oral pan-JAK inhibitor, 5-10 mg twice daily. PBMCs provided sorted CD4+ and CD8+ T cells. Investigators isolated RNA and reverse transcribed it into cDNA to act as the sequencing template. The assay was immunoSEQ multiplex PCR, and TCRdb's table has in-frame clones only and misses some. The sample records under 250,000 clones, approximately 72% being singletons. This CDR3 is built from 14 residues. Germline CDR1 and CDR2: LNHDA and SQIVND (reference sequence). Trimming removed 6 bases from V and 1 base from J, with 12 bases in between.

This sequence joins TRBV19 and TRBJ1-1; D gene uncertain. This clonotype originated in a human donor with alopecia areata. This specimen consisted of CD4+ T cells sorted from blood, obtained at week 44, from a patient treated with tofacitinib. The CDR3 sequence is CASSPLGPNTEAFF. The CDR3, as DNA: TGTGCCAGTAGCCCCCTAGGACCGAACACTGAAGCTTTCTTT.